This T cell receptor (beta chain) was sequenced for a study of T cells in Graves' hyperthyroidism and ophthalmopathy. Points from the study as a whole: Classification by a 13 V-J model distinguished ophthalmopathy from stable hyperthyroidism. Blood also carried most thyroid clonotypes expanded above 0.001.

Ten or more counts support this clonotype. Its antigen is as yet unknown. J lost 0 bases, V lost 3 bases, and 2 bases had no gene match. This CDR3 spans 15 amino acids. Germline V gene data show CDR1 as DFQATT and CDR2 as SNEGSKA (reference sequence). TCR beta CDR3 sequences were amplified from RNA transcripts. TCR CDR3 underwent first-round RT-PCR with the HTBI primer set. TCRdb fed the multiplex PCR reads into MiXCR, producing one record per CDR3 protein. The sample lists approximately 600,000 distinct CDR3 sequences; approximately 15% were seen once. Each ophthalmopathy patient scored at least 3 on the Clinical Activity Score and at least 4 on NOSPECS grade, with duration under 3 months. Any patient presenting with uncontrolled infection, other autoimmune disease, pregnancy or lactation was left out.

The receptor comes from a woman aged 18-29 years with Graves' ophthalmopathy. V usage is TRBV20-1 and J usage is TRBJ2-2, with 9 bases that match TRBD2. The specimen was blood. The CDR3 loop reads CSARSSGANTGELFF. For the CDR3, the DNA is TGCAGTGCTAGGTCTAGCGGGGCGAACACCGGGGAGCTGTTTTTT.